The 2 T cell receptor beta chains in this list originate from one sample, sequenced in a study of blood T cell repertoires in COVID-19 (dated by TCRdb to about 2020). The library came from the immunoSEQ multiplex PCR assay. TCRdb carries this immuneACCESS record with in-frame sequences only. Its versions omit some clonotypes, under half of them owing to an unresolved V gene in the studies checked, with the rest unexplained. This sample lists about 210,000 clones; 92% were detected once. The ten largest clones take up under 1.5% of the sample. The sample consisted of peripheral blood. Every receptor here comes from a man under 40 with acute or convalescent COVID-19.

The chain recombines TRBV5-1 with TRBJ1-5; 7 positions agree with TRBD1. Per germline, CDR1 SGHRS and CDR2 YFSETQ. The CDR3 spans 15 residues. V trimming: 5 bases; J trimming: 4 bases; junction bases outside the gene matches: 9. The CDR3 sequence: CASRPTGDGNQPQHF. CDR3 in DNA: TGCGCCAGCAGACCAACAGGGGACGGAAATCAGCCCCAGCATTTT.

About this clone: Other DNA sequences in this sample translate to the same CDR3. The V and J genes are TRBV5-4 and TRBJ1-1; tentatively, D is TRBD1 (6 bases). The CDR3 sequence is 14 residues long. The V and J ends lost 5 bases and 0 bases respectively, with 11 bases between them. Germline values: CDR1 SGHNT, CDR2 YYREEE (reference sequence). CDR3 residues: CASSTGQLNTEAFF. The CDR3 DNA sequence: TGTGCCAGCAGTACCGGACAGCTGAACACTGAAGCTTTCTTT. Filled out from reference TRBV5-4 and TRBJ1-1, the complete variable domain reads ETGVTQSPTHLIKTRGQQVTLRCSSQSGHNTVSWYQQALGQGPQFIFQYYREEENGRGNFPPRFSGLQFPNYSSELNVNALELDDSALYLCASSTGQLNTEAFFGQGTRLTVV.